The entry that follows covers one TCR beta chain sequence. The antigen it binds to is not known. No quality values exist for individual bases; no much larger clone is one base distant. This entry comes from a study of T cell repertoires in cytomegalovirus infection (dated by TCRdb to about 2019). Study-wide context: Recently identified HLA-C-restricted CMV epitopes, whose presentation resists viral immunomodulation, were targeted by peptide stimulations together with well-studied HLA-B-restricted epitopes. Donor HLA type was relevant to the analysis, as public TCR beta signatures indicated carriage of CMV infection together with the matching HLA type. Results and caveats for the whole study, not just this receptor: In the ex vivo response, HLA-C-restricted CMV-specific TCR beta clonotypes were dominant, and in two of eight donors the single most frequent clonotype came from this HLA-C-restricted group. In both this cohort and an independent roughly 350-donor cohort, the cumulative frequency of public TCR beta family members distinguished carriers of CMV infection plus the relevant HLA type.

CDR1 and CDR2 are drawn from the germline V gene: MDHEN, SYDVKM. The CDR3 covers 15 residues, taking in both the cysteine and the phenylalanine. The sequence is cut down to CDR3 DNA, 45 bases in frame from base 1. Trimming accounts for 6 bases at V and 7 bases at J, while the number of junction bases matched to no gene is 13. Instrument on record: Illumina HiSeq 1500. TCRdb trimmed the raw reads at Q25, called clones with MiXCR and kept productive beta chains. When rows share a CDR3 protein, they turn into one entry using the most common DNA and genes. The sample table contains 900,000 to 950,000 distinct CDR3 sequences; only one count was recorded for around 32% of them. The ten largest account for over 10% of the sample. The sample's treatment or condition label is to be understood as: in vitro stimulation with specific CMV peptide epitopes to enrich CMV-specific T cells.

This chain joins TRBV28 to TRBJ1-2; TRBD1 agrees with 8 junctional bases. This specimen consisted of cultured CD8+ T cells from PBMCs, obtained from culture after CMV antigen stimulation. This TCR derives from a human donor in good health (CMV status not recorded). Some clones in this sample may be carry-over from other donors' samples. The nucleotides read TGTGCCAGCAGCCCGGTACAGGGGGTCAACCGTGGCTACACCTTC. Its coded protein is CASSPVQGVNRGYTF.